This T cell receptor beta chain comes out of a study of blood T cells in healthy people across ages. For the second PCR, which ran for roughly 6 to 12 cycles, a sample-barcoded 5' primer and a J-beta primer mix were used. Each cDNA molecule received a tag from a template-switch adaptor that had 12 random nucleotides. MiXCR, run by TCRdb on the 5' RACE reads, gives a single entry per CDR3 protein. The repertoire holds about 800,000 distinct CDR3 sequences, with more than 35% as singletons. Per sample, extraction of total RNA gave at least 5 micrograms in every case. V lost 4 bases and J 9 bases, leaving 14 bases between the germline ends. This CDR3 has 13 residues. Germline assignment: CDR1 LGHNA and CDR2 YNFKEQ.

The receptor was isolated from an older man in good health. This sequence joins TRBV4-2 and TRBJ2-3; the D gene is possibly TRBD2 (6 bases). Sequenced sample: blood. The chain's CDR3 is CASSPDRAGTQYF. The CDR3 nucleotides read TGTGCCAGCAGCCCTGATCGAGCGGGCACGCAGTATTTT.